These 24 T cell receptor beta chains were all obtained from the same sample, sequenced in a study of blood T cell repertoires in COVID-19. Produced via immunoSEQ multiplex PCR; TCRdb's table is partial and in-frame only. Among about 370,000 clones listed, about 89% were seen once. Sequencing was done on a sample of PBMCs or T cells enriched from blood (not recorded which). The receptors come from a woman in her 40s who had been exposed to COVID-19.

This clone was observed a few times. The genes are TRBV5-6 and TRBJ1-6; no firm D call. V gave up 1 base and J gave up 10 bases, with 15 bases separating them. The V gene's germline CDR1 is SGHDT and CDR2 YYEEEE. The CDR3 covers 15 residues. CDR3 amino acids: CASSLSGGGESPLHF. CDR3 DNA sequence: TGTGCCAGCAGCTTGAGTGGAGGTGGAGAATCACCCCTCCACTTT.

The chain employs TRBV27 and TRBJ1-2, with 8 bases that match TRBD1. The junction had 6 bases not matched to a gene; V was cut back by 6 bases and J by 0 bases. The CDR3 runs to 15 residues. Germline V gene lookup returns CDR1 MNHEY and CDR2 SMNVEV (reference sequence). The CDR3 nucleotides are TGTGCCAGCAGGGGACAGGCGAATTCTAACTATGGCTACACCTTC. It translates to CASRGQANSNYGYTF.

In DNA form, the CDR3 reads TGTGCCAGTAGTATGGGTTTGGGGGCAACTGGAAACACCATATATTTT. This gives the protein CASSMGLGATGNTIYF. The rearrangement uses TRBV19 and TRBJ1-3; D is perhaps TRBD1 (6 bases). Trimming took 3 bases from V and 2 from J, leaving 14 bases between them. There are 16 residues in the CDR3. Germline lookup yields CDR1 LNHDA and CDR2 SQIVND (reference sequence).

On this clone: At one of its ends the junction is not consistent with the germline gene, which may arise from a read error. The chain uses TRBV6-1 and TRBJ1-2; no reliable D call. The CDR3 totals 15 residues. The V gene's germline CDR1 is MNHNS and CDR2 SASEGT. DNA for the CDR3: TGTGCCAGCAGCGAAGTGGGCAGGCCGACCTATGGCTACACCTTC. Encoded protein: CASSEVGRPTYGYTF.

The chain is built from TRBV7-2 and TRBJ1-3, with 7 bases that match TRBD1. Germline CDR1 SGHTA, CDR2 FQGNSA. V was pared by 5 bases and J by 0 bases, with 4 bases of the junction left unmatched. CDR3 length: 15 amino acids. CDR3 sequence: CASSARDSSGNTIYF. For the CDR3, the DNA is TGTGCCAGCAGCGCCCGGGACAGCTCTGGAAACACCATATATTTT.

This chain connects TRBV30 to TRBJ2-7; D is perhaps TRBD2 (5 bases). V was pared by 0 bases and J by 6 bases, with 15 bases between. Germline V lookup: CDR1 GTSNPN, CDR2 SVGIG (reference sequence). CDR3 size: 14 residues. The CDR3: CAWSVSTQRAEQYF. The CDR3, as DNA: TGTGCCTGGAGTGTAAGTACACAGAGGGCCGAGCAGTACTTC.

The rearrangement links TRBV3-1 (or the pseudogene TRBV3-2) to TRBJ1-1; D remains ambiguous. Trimming shortened V by 7 bases and J by 2 bases, and 11 bases separated the two germline ends. This CDR3 has 13 amino acids. CDR1 and CDR2 (germline): LGHDT, YNNKEL (reference sequence). The CDR3 sequence is CASKGVGNTEAFF. CDR3 DNA sequence: TGTGCCAGCAAAGGAGTCGGAAACACTGAAGCTTTCTTT.

The chain is built from TRBV9 and TRBJ1-3, with TRBD1 matching 7 bases. Germline V gives CDR1 SGDLS, CDR2 YYNGEE. The CDR3 has 16 amino acids. The ends lost 4 bases at V and 4 bases at J; junction bases unmatched: 11. This CDR3 reads CASSFRGSTLGNTIYF. The CDR3 DNA reads as TGTGCCAGCAGCTTCAGGGGGTCTACTCTGGGAAACACCATATATTTT.

This clone was counted only a few times. The CDR3 sequence: CASSMDRAYEQYF. CDR3 DNA: TGTGCCAGCAGTATGGACAGGGCCTACGAGCAGTACTTC. The chain is built from TRBV2 and TRBJ2-7; 8 bases line up with TRBD1. The CDR3 is 13 residues long. The trim removed 5 bases at V and 2 bases at J, leaving 2 bases unmatched. CDR1 and CDR2 (germline): SNHLY, FYNNEI.

In this sample, this clone turned up once. The chain uses TRBV28 and TRBJ1-3; D might be TRBD1 (5 bases). Germline lookup yields CDR1 MDHEN and CDR2 SYDVKM. Trimming cost V 1 base and J 4 bases, with 8 bases left between them. CDR3 length: 14 amino acids. CDR3 protein: CASSLLGGGNTIYF. The CDR3 bases are TGTGCCAGCAGTTTATTGGGGGGAGGAAACACCATATATTTT.

The chain is built from TRBV6-5 and TRBJ2-5; 7 bases agree with TRBD1. This CDR3 comprises 14 residues. With 5 bases clipped from V and 2 bases from J, the junction kept 5 bases outside the gene matches. CDR1 and CDR2 from the germline V gene are MNHEY and SVGAGI. CDR3 DNA sequence: TGTGCCAGCAGTAGAGGGACAGCACAAGAGACCCAGTACTTC. Its protein product is CASSRGTAQETQYF.

Note on this clone: This specimen includes other DNA sequences encoding the same CDR3. This rearrangement joins TRBV19 to TRBJ2-7, with 8 bases lining up with TRBD1. CDR3 size: 13 residues. The trim removed 7 bases at V and 0 bases at J, leaving 2 bases unmatched. Germline V gives CDR1 LNHDA, CDR2 SQIVND (reference sequence). The chain's CDR3 is CASTGTGSYEQYF. DNA for the CDR3: TGTGCCAGTACTGGGACAGGCTCCTACGAGCAGTACTTC.

The chain recombines TRBV15 with TRBJ1-4; maybe TRBD1 (6 bases). This CDR3 comprises 14 residues. Trimming removed 3 bases from V and 5 bases from J, with 10 bases in between. CDR1 is LNHNV and CDR2 is YYDKDF in the germline V gene (reference sequence). The CDR3 loop reads CATSRDSHNEKLFF. DNA for the CDR3: TGTGCCACCAGCAGGGACAGTCACAATGAAAAACTGTTTTTT.

The V call is TRBV19, the J call TRBJ1-6; 7 bases align to TRBD1. The CDR3 consists of 15 residues. Germline V gene lookup returns CDR1 LNHDA and CDR2 SQIVND (reference sequence). J was trimmed by 7 bases and V by 3 bases; bases with no gene match: 6. CDR3 DNA sequence: TGTGCCAGTAGTATTTCAGGGACAGAGAATTCACCCCTCCACTTT. It translates to CASSISGTENSPLHF. Full variable domain (outside the CDR3, taken from reference TRBV19 and TRBJ1-6): DGGITQSPKYLFRKEGQNVTLSCEQNLNHDAMYWYRQDPGQGLRLIYYSQIVNDFQKGDIAEGYSVSREKKESFPLTVTSAQKNPTAFYLCASSISGTENSPLHFGNGTRLTVT.

This chain links TRBV5-1 with TRBJ1-3, with 8 bases aligning to TRBD1. V was pared by 0 bases and J by 1 base, with 3 bases of the junction left unmatched. CDR3 length: 16 amino acids. The germline V gene has CDR1 SGHRS and CDR2 YFSETQ. CDR3 sequence: CASSLGQGISGNTIYF. CDR3 in DNA: TGCGCCAGCAGCTTGGGACAGGGGATTTCTGGAAACACCATATATTTT.

V is TRBV7-2 and J is TRBJ1-1; possible D gene TRBD1, 6 bases. This CDR3 has 13 amino acids. V was pared by 7 bases and J by 5 bases, with 14 bases between. CDR1 and CDR2 (germline): SGHTA, FQGNSA. CDR3 sequence (DNA): TGTGCCAGCAACTTCCTCAGGGGTACTGAAGCTTTCTTT. This translates into CASNFLRGTEAFF. Filled out from reference TRBV7-2 and TRBJ1-1, the complete variable domain reads GAGVSQSPSNKVTEKGKDVELRCDPISGHTALYWYRQSLGQGLEFLIYFQGNSAPDKSGLPSDRFSAERTGGSVSTLTIQRTQQEDSAVYLCASNFLRGTEAFFGQGTRLTVV.

The rearrangement joins TRBV5-1 to TRBJ2-1, with 9 bases aligning to TRBD2. Germline V gene sequence: CDR1 SGHRS, CDR2 YFSETQ. Trimming at V came to 5 bases and at J to 5 bases, leaving 11 bases not matched to a gene. The CDR3 runs to 16 residues. The CDR3 here is CASSSAGGNPNNEQFF. Written as DNA, the CDR3 is TGCGCCAGCAGTTCCGCGGGGGGGAACCCGAACAATGAGCAGTTCTTC. Full variable domain (remainder filled in from reference TRBV5-1 and TRBJ2-1): KAGVTQTPRYLIKTRGQQVTLSCSPISGHRSVSWYQQTPGQGLQFLFEYFSETQRNKGNFPGRFSGRQFSNSRSEMNVSTLELGDSALYLCASSSAGGNPNNEQFFGPGTRLTVL.

V gene TRBV6-4 combines with J gene TRBJ2-1; 10 nucleotides match TRBD2. Unmatched junction bases numbered 5, after V lost 3 bases and J lost 3 bases. The CDR3 consists of 16 residues. Germline V CDR1 and CDR2: MRHNA, SNTAGT. The CDR3 reads CASSERPSGGYNEQFF. DNA for the CDR3: TGTGCCAGCAGTGAAAGGCCTAGCGGGGGCTACAATGAGCAGTTCTTC.

This sequence joins TRBV6-2 or TRBV6-3 and TRBJ2-2; D might be TRBD2 (5 bases). There are 16 residues in the CDR3. Germline V lookup: CDR1 MNHEY, CDR2 SVGEGT. Trimming shortened V by 2 bases and J by 10 bases, and 20 bases separated the two germline ends. The CDR3 DNA reads TGTGCCAGCAGTTACGGGTACGGTACTAGATCTGAGGAGCTGTTTTTT. Translated: CASSYGYGTRSEELFF.

The rearrangement uses TRBV5-6 and TRBJ1-6, with D perhaps TRBD1 (5 bases). Trimming removed 3 bases at V and 0 bases at J, with 16 bases between. CDR3 length: 18 amino acids. Germline loops: CDR1 SGHDT, CDR2 YYEEEE. As DNA, the CDR3 is TGTGCCAGCAGCTGGAGGGTGGGGCAGAGCTCCTATAATTCACCCCTCCACTTT. Translating gives CASSWRVGQSSYNSPLHF.

The count of this clone is one. The V gene is TRBV5-1, the J gene TRBJ2-1; D not certain. With 0 bases removed from V and 0 bases from J, the gap between germline ends came to 7 bases. CDR1 SGHRS and CDR2 YFSETQ come from the germline V gene. The CDR3 is 15 residues long. In DNA, the CDR3 is TGCGCCAGCAGCTTGGGGTTGAGCTCCTACAATGAGCAGTTCTTC. Translation: CASSLGLSSYNEQFF.

The table lists this clone with a few counts. The CDR3 loop is CASSQGHGSGRVLQETQYF. CDR3 DNA: TGCGCCAGCAGCCAAGGGCACGGTAGCGGGAGGGTCCTACAAGAGACCCAGTACTTC. The rearrangement uses TRBV4-3 and TRBJ2-5, with 11 bases identical to TRBD2. The CDR3 covers 19 residues. V was clipped by 1 base and J by 2 bases; unmatched bases: 12. Germline assignment: CDR1 LGHNA and CDR2 YSLEER.

This chain connects TRBV9 to TRBJ2-1; D perhaps matches TRBD2 (5 bases). Looked up from germline, CDR1 is SGDLS and CDR2 is YYNGEE. Trimming pared 0 bases from V and 7 bases from J, leaving 8 bases between. CDR3 length equals 13 residues. The CDR3 nucleotides read TGTGCCAGCAGCGTAGGAATAGCGAATGAGCAGTTCTTC. This encodes CASSVGIANEQFF.

In DNA form, the CDR3 reads TGTGCCAGCAGCTTAGTCCAGGGTCTCAATGAGCAGTTCTTC. Translation gives CASSLVQGLNEQFF. The chain employs TRBV7-6 and TRBJ2-1; tentatively, D is TRBD1 (5 bases). This CDR3 is built from 14 residues. Trimming cost V 1 base and J 6 bases, with 10 bases left between them. Germline V gene data show CDR1 as SGHVS and CDR2 as FNYEAQ.